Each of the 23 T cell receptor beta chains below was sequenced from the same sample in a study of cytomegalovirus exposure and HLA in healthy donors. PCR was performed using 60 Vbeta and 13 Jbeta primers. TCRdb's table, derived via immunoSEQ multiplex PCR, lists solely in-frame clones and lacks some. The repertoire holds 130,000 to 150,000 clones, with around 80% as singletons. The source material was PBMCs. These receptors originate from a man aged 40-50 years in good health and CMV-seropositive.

CDR3 protein: CSVEIDRVEQYF. CDR3 nucleotides: TGCAGCGTTGAAATCGACAGGGTCGAGCAGTACTTC. This chain uses TRBV29-1 with TRBJ2-7; 7 bases map to TRBD1. The CDR3 has 12 residues. Per germline, CDR1 SQVTM and CDR2 ANQGSEA. The junction had 4 bases not matched to a gene; V was cut back by 2 bases and J by 6 bases.

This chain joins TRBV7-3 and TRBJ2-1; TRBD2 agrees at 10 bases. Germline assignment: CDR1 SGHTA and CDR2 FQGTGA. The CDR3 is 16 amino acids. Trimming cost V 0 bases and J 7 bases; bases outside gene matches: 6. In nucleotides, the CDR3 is TGTGCCAGCAGCTTAACGCCTAGCGGGAGACGTAATGAGCAGTTCTTC. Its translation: CASSLTPSGRRNEQFF.

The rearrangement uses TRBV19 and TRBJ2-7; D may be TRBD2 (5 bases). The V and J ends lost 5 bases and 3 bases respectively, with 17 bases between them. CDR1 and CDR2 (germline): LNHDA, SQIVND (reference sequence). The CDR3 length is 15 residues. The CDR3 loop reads CASSPRKGDYYEQYF. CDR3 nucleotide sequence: TGTGCCAGTAGTCCCAGGAAGGGCGACTACTACGAGCAGTACTTC.

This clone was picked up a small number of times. CDR3 nucleotides: TGTGCCAGCCCCGGTGGGGAGACCAACACCGGGGAGCTGTTTTTT. It specifies CASPGGETNTGELFF. The rearrangement joins TRBV27 to TRBJ2-2, with a possible D match to TRBD2 (5 bases). The CDR3 length is 15 residues. Germline assignment: CDR1 MNHEY and CDR2 SMNVEV (reference sequence). V dropped 8 bases and J dropped 2 bases, with 15 bases sitting between them.

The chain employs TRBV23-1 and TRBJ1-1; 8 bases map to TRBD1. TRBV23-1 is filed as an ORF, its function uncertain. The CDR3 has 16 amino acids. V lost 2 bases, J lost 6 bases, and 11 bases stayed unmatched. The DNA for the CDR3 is TGCGCCAGCAGTCAAAGAAGAGAGGACAGGGTTTCTGAAGCTTTCTTT. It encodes CASSQRREDRVSEAFF.

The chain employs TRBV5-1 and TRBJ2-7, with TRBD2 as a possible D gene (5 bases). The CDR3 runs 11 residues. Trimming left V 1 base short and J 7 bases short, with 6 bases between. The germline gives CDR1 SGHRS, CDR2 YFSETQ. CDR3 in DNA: TGCGCCAGCAGCTTGTCGGGAGAGCAGTACTTC. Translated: CASSLSGEQYF.

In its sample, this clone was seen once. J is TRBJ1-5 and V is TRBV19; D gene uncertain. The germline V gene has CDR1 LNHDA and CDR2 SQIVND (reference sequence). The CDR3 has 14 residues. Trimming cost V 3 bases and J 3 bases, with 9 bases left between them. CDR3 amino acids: CASSIPFSNQPQHF. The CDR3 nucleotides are TGTGCCAGTAGTATCCCGTTCTCCAATCAGCCCCAGCATTTT.

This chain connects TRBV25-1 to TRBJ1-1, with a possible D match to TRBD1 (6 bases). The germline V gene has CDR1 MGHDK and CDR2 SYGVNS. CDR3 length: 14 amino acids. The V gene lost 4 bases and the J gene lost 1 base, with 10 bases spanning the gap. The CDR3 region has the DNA TGTGCCAGCAGTGCCACAGGGAAGAACACTGAAGCTTTCTTT. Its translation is CASSATGKNTEAFF. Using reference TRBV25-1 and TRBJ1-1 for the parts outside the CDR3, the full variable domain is EADIYQTPRYLVIGTGKKITLECSQTMGHDKMYWYQQDPGMELHLIHYSYGVNSTEKGDLSSESTVSRIRTEHFPLTLESARPSHTSQYLCASSATGKNTEAFFGQGTRLTVV.

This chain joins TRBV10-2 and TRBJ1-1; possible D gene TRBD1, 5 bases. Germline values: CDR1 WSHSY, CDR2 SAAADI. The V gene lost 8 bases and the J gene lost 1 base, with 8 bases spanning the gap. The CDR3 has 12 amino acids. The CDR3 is CASSTGNTEAFF. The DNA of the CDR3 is TGCGCCAGCTCCACAGGGAACACTGAAGCTTTCTTT.

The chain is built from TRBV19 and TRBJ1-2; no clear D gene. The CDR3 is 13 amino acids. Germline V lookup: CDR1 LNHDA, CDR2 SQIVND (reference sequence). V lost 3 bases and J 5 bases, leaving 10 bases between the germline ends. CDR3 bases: TGTGCCAGTAGTATGAGAGGTTTATATGGCTACACCTTC. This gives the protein CASSMRGLYGYTF.

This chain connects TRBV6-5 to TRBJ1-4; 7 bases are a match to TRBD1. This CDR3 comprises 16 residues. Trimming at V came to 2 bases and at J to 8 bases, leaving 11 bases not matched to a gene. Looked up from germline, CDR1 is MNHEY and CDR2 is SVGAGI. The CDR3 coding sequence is TGTGCCAGCAGTTACAAATTACAGGGGATAAGGGAAAAACTGTTTTTT. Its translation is CASSYKLQGIREKLFF.

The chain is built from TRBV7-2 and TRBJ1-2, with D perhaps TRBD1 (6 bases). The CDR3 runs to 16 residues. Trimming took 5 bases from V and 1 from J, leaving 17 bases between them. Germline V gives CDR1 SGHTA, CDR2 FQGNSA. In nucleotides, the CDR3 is TGTGCCAGCAGCGCCAGTCCAGGGGTGGTTAACTATGGCTACACCTTC. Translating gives CASSASPGVVNYGYTF.

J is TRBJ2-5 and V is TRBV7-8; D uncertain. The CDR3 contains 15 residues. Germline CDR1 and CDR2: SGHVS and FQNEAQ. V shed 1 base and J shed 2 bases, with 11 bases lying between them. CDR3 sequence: CASSLGFGRQETQYF. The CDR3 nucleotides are TGTGCCAGCAGCTTAGGGTTTGGCAGACAAGAGACCCAGTACTTC.

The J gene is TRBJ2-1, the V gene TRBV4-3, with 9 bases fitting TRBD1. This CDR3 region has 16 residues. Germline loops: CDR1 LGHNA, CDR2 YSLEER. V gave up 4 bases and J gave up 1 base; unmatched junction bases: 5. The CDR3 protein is CASSRQGESSYNEQFF. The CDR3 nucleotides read TGCGCCAGCAGCCGACAGGGGGAAAGTTCCTACAATGAGCAGTTCTTC.

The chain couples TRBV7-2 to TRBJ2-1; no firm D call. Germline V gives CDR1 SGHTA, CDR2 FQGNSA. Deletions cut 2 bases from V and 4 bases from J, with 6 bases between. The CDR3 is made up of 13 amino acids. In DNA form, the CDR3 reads TGTGCCAGCAGCTTATCAGATTACAATGAGCAGTTCTTC. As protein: CASSLSDYNEQFF.

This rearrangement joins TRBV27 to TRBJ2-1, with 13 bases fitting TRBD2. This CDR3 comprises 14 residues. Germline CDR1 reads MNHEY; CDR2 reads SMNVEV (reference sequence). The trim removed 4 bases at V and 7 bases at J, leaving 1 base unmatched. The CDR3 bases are TGTGCCAGCAGTTCGGGACTAGCGGGGAATGAGCAGTTCTTC. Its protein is CASSSGLAGNEQFF.

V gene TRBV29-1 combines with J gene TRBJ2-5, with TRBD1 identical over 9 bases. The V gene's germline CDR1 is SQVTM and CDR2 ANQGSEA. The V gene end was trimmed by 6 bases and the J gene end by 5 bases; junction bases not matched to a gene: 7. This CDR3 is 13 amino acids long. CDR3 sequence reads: CSVKTGGLETQYF. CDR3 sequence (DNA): TGCAGCGTGAAAACAGGGGGCTTGGAGACCCAGTACTTC.

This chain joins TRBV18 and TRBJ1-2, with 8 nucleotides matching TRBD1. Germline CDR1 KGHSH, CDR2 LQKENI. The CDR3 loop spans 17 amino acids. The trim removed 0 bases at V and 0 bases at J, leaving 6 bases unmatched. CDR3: CASSPPTGASTNYGYTF. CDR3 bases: TGTGCCAGCTCACCACCGACAGGGGCCAGTACTAACTATGGCTACACCTTC. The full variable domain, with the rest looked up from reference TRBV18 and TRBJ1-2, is NAGVMQNPRHLVRRRGQEARLRCSPMKGHSHVYWYRQLPEEGLKFMVYLQKENIIDESGMPKERFSAEFPKEGPSILRIQQVVRGDSAAYFCASSPPTGASTNYGYTFGSGTRLTVV.

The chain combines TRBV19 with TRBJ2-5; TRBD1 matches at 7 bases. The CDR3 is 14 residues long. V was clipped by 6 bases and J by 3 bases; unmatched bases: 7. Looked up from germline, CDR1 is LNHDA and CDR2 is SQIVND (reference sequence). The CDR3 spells CASRGTVGKETQYF. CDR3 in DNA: TGTGCCAGTAGAGGGACAGTTGGAAAAGAGACCCAGTACTTC.

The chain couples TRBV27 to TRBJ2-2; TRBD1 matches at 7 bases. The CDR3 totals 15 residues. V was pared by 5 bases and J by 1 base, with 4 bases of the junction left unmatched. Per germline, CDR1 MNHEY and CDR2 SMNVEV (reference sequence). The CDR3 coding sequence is TGTGCCAGCAGTATACGACAGGGGAACACCGGGGAGCTGTTTTTT. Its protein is CASSIRQGNTGELFF.

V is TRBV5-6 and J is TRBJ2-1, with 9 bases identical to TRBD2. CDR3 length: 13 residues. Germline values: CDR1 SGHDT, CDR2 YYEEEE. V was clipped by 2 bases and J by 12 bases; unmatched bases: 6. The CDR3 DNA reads TGTGCCAGCAGCTTTTCTAGCGGGGTTGGGCAGTTCTTC. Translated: CASSFSSGVGQFF.

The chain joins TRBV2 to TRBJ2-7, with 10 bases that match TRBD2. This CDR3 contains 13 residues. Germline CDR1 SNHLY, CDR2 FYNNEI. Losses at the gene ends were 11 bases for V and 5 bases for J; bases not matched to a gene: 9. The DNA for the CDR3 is TGTGCCCGAGGACGACTAGCGGGCGACGAGCAGTACTTC. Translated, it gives CARGRLAGDEQYF.

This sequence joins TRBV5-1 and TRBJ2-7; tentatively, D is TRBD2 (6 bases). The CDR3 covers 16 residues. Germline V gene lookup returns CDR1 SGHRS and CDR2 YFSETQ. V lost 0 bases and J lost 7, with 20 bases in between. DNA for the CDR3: TGCGCCAGCAGCTTGGCCCCGCAGGCGTCGGGGGTGGAGCAGTACTTC. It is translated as CASSLAPQASGVEQYF. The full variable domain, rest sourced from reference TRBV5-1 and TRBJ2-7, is KAGVTQTPRYLIKTRGQQVTLSCSPISGHRSVSWYQQTPGQGLQFLFEYFSETQRNKGNFPGRFSGRQFSNSRSEMNVSTLELGDSALYLCASSLAPQASGVEQYFGPGTRLTVT.